This entry lists 27 T cell receptor beta chains sequenced from one sample in a study of T cells in Graves' hyperthyroidism and ophthalmopathy. Researchers amplified the TCR beta CDR3 regions from RNA transcripts. When the TCR CDR3 underwent first-round RT-PCR, the HTBI primer set was used. Each CDR3 protein gets one entry after TCRdb re-called the multiplex PCR reads with MiXCR. The sample shows around 760,000 distinct CDR3 sequences, just over 35% of them seen only once. Input material: blood. These receptor sequences come from a middle-aged woman with Graves' hyperthyroidism.

Only a few counts were recorded for this clonotype. The chain is built from TRBV5-4 and TRBJ1-2; possibly TRBD1 for D (5 bases). V shed 4 bases and J shed 14 bases, with 21 bases lying between them. CDR3 length: 13 amino acids. Germline V lookup: CDR1 SGHNT, CDR2 YYREEE (reference sequence). The CDR3 loop reads CASSKGTASKITF. CDR3 bases: TGTGCCAGCAGCAAAGGGACGGCCTCTAAGATTACCTTC.

This chain uses TRBV6-5 with TRBJ1-2; no reliable D call. Trimming removed 3 bases at V and 1 base at J, with 9 bases between. This CDR3 spans 14 amino acids. Germline V gene data show CDR1 as MNHEY and CDR2 as SVGAGI. CDR3 protein: CASSYRKSNYGYTF. The CDR3 DNA is TGTGCCAGCAGTTATAGAAAGAGTAACTATGGCTACACCTTC.

This clonotype appeared a few times. CDR3 in DNA: TGTGCCAGCACCTACCTAGGGACAGGGGGACGCGAGCAGTACTTC. Residues: CASTYLGTGGREQYF. The gene calls are TRBV7-9 and TRBJ2-7, with 11 positions matching TRBD1. Germline V CDR1 and CDR2: SEHNR, FQNEAQ (reference sequence). The CDR3 runs to 15 residues. The V segment lost 7 bases and the J segment 6 bases; nucleotides outside the gene matches: 11.

A few counts support this clonotype. V gene TRBV11-3 combines with J gene TRBJ1-4; 7 positions agree with TRBD1. The CDR3 is 15 residues long. The J segment lost 3 bases and the V segment lost 6 bases, leaving 7 bases of the junction unmatched. CDR1 is SGHNT and CDR2 is YENEEA in the germline V gene. The CDR3: CASSPLQGSNEKLFF. The DNA of the CDR3 is TGTGCCAGCAGTCCGCTACAGGGGTCTAATGAAAAACTGTTTTTT.

This chain connects TRBV4-1 to TRBJ2-6, with TRBD1 identical over 9 bases. The CDR3 has 19 residues. After removal of 7 bases from V and 4 bases from J, the junction contained 17 bases not matched to a gene. In germline, CDR1 is MGHRA, CDR2 YSYEKL. CDR3 loop: CASTTVVPGQGAGANVLTF. CDR3 sequence (DNA): TGCGCCAGCACTACCGTTGTACCGGGACAGGGTGCCGGGGCCAACGTCCTGACTTTC.

This clonotype showed up just a few times. This chain uses TRBV6-2 or TRBV6-3 with TRBJ2-6; D unclear. The germline V and J ends were trimmed by 8 bases and 4 bases, with 15 bases remaining between them. The length of the CDR3 is 15 residues. Germline V gene data show CDR1 as MNHEY and CDR2 as SVGEGT. Here the CDR3 reads CASGTTVAGANVLTF. In DNA form, the CDR3 reads TGTGCCAGCGGAACCACAGTCGCCGGGGCCAACGTCCTGACTTTC.

On this clonotype itself: One end of the junction does not line up with germline, which may come from a read error. The chain combines TRBV6-6 with TRBJ2-5, with D maybe TRBD1 (5 bases). The CDR3 sequence is 14 residues long. From germline, CDR1 is MNHNY and CDR2 SVGAGI (reference sequence). In nucleotides, the CDR3 is TGTGCCATCAGTGAGAGGCAGGGATGGGAGACCCAGTACTTC. The encoded protein is CAISERQGWETQYF.

The chain employs TRBV5-1 and TRBJ2-7; D unresolved. V was shortened by 9 bases and J by 6 bases, with 19 bases between the two germline ends. The CDR3 length is 13 residues. Germline values: CDR1 SGHRS, CDR2 YFSETQ. CDR3 in amino acids: CATSSSGSGEQYF. For the CDR3, the DNA is TGCGCCACCTCATCTAGTGGATCGGGCGAGCAGTACTTC. The variable domain in full, with the rest retrieved from reference TRBV5-1 and TRBJ2-7, is KAGVTQTPRYLIKTRGQQVTLSCSPISGHRSVSWYQQTPGQGLQFLFEYFSETQRNKGNFPGRFSGRQFSNSRSEMNVSTLELGDSALYLCATSSSGSGEQYFGPGTRLTVT.

The chain joins TRBV11-2 to TRBJ1-4; weak D call: TRBD1 (5 bases). The CDR3 is made up of 15 amino acids. V gave up 0 bases and J gave up 8 bases, with 13 bases separating them. Per germline, CDR1 SGHAT and CDR2 FQNNGV. In DNA, the CDR3 is TGTGCCAGCAGCTTAGAACTTCGGGCAGGGGAAAAACTGTTTTTT. This gives the protein CASSLELRAGEKLFF.

The chain links TRBV30 to TRBJ2-6; D not certain. The germline gives CDR1 GTSNPN, CDR2 SVGIG (reference sequence). V lost 2 bases to trimming and J lost 2 bases, with 13 bases between them. CDR3 size: 16 residues. This CDR3 is CAWSLGEYTGANVLTF. The CDR3 nucleotides read TGTGCCTGGAGTCTTGGCGAATATACTGGGGCCAACGTCCTGACTTTC.

The rearrangement joins TRBV11-2 to TRBJ2-3; D gene uncertain. The germline V and J ends were trimmed by 6 bases and 7 bases, with 14 bases remaining between them. The CDR3 is made up of 13 amino acids. In germline, CDR1 is SGHAT, CDR2 FQNNGV. CDR3 in amino acids: CASSLPSVNTQYF. The CDR3 DNA reads as TGTGCCAGCAGTTTGCCTAGTGTGAATACGCAGTATTTT.

The chain has TRBV6-2 or TRBV6-3 and TRBJ1-1; D unclear. Germline CDR1 and CDR2: MNHEY and SVGEGT. CDR3 length: 13 residues. V was clipped by 2 bases and J by 5 bases, with 9 bases between them. The CDR3 nucleotides are TGTGCCAGCAGTTACAGGGTTTGGACTGAAGCTTTCTTT. It yields the protein CASSYRVWTEAFF.

This clonotype came up many times. The chain uses TRBV20-1 and TRBJ1-5; 8 bases fit TRBD1. CDR1 DFQATT and CDR2 SNEGSKA come from the germline V gene (reference sequence). V trimming: 6 bases; J trimming: 2 bases; junction bases outside the gene matches: 3. The CDR3 runs to 13 residues. The CDR3 sequence: CSAPTGGNQPQHF. CDR3 nucleotides: TGCAGTGCCCCGACAGGGGGCAATCAGCCCCAGCATTTT.

The rearrangement joins TRBV5-1 to TRBJ1-2; no clear D. This CDR3 comprises 15 residues. Germline-derived CDR1 and CDR2 are SGHRS and YFSETQ. V was trimmed by 0 bases and J by 0 bases, leaving 9 bases between them. CDR3 DNA sequence: TGCGCCAGCAGCTTGGATGGCCGGACTAACTATGGCTACACCTTC. Translated: CASSLDGRTNYGYTF. Variable domain in full (rest from reference TRBV5-1 and TRBJ1-2): KAGVTQTPRYLIKTRGQQVTLSCSPISGHRSVSWYQQTPGQGLQFLFEYFSETQRNKGNFPGRFSGRQFSNSRSEMNVSTLELGDSALYLCASSLDGRTNYGYTFGSGTRLTVV.

This clonotype showed up many times. This chain uses TRBV10-3 with TRBJ2-2, with D unclear. This CDR3 has 15 amino acids. Between the trimmed V and J ends, which lost 0 bases and 4 bases, there was a span of 9 bases. Germline V gives CDR1 ENHRY, CDR2 SYGVKD. The CDR3 nucleotides are TGTGCCATCAGTGAGTCGAATGTCGGCACCGGGGAGCTGTTTTTT. Its protein product is CAISESNVGTGELFF.

Here the CDR3 reads CASSFRRRNNEKLFF. CDR3 coding DNA: TGTGCCAGCAGCTTTCGACGGCGGAATAATGAAAAACTGTTTTTT. This chain links TRBV5-6 with TRBJ1-4, with D uncertain. Germline V CDR1 and CDR2: SGHDT, YYEEEE. The CDR3 sequence is 15 residues long. The V gene lost 2 bases and the J gene lost 4 bases, with 12 bases spanning the gap.

This clonotype showed up many times. This chain joins TRBV4-2 and TRBJ2-7; the match to TRBD2 covers 10 bases. The CDR3 has 15 residues. Germline-derived CDR1 and CDR2 are LGHNA and YNFKEQ. The ends lost 2 bases at V and 5 bases at J; junction bases unmatched: 6. The CDR3 spells CASSQLGLASHEQYF. The CDR3 DNA sequence: TGTGCCAGCAGCCAACTGGGACTAGCGAGCCACGAGCAGTACTTC.

The rearrangement uses TRBV4-1 and TRBJ1-5, with 7 bases that match TRBD1. The CDR3 length is 18 residues. V lost 4 bases and J lost 5; bases outside the gene matches: 17. The germline V gene encodes CDR1 MGHRA and CDR2 YSYEKL. As DNA, the CDR3 is TGCGCCAGCAGCCTCCGAGGACAGGCCCTTCCGGGGGATCAGCCCCAGCATTTT. This encodes CASSLRGQALPGDQPQHF.

This clonotype was seen many times. This may arise from a read error, as a much more abundant clone is one base away. The rearrangement uses TRBV29-1 and TRBJ1-1; a weak D match, TRBD1 (5 bases). The germline gives CDR1 SQVTM, CDR2 ANQGSEA. The CDR3 is made up of 14 amino acids. The V end lost 6 bases, the J end lost 3 bases, and 17 bases lay between the germline ends. CDR3 sequence reads: CSVRPPGVYTEAFF. The CDR3 DNA sequence: TGCAGCGTCCGTCCCCCGGGGGTGTACACTGAAGCTTTCTTT. The full variable domain, rest sourced from reference TRBV29-1 and TRBJ1-1, is SAVISQKPSRDICQRGTSLTIQCQVDSQVTMMFWYRQQPGQSLTLIATANQGSEATYESGFVIDKFPISRPNLTFSTLTVSNMSPEDSSIYLCSVRPPGVYTEAFFGQGTRLTVV.

This clonotype was found many times. The chain's CDR3 is CASRDTHYGYTF. In DNA, the CDR3 is TGTGCCAGCAGGGACACCCACTATGGCTACACCTTC. The chain carries TRBV6-5 and TRBJ1-2, with D possibly TRBD1 on 5 matching bases. V lost 6 bases and J lost 3, with 8 bases in between. The CDR3 is 12 amino acids. Germline CDR1 MNHEY, CDR2 SVGAGI.

This clonotype was observed a few times. V gene TRBV6-2 or TRBV6-3 combines with J gene TRBJ2-7; D remains ambiguous. The CDR3 consists of 11 residues. CDR1 is MNHEY and CDR2 is SVGEGT in the germline V gene. V was cut by 6 bases and J by 6 bases, with 9 bases left in between. The CDR3 region has the DNA TGTGCCAGCAGGACGGCGCCCGAGCAGTACTTC. This codes for CASRTAPEQYF.

This clonotype came up many times. This chain links TRBV10-2 with TRBJ2-5; D uncertain. The CDR3 totals 12 residues. Germline V gives CDR1 WSHSY, CDR2 SAAADI. The ends were cut back, 7 bases at V and 1 base at J, with 7 bases in the middle. The CDR3 is CASTTRQETQYF. The CDR3 coding sequence is TGCGCCAGCACTACACGCCAAGAGACCCAGTACTTC.

This clonotype was counted once. The rearrangement uses TRBV7-9 and TRBJ1-1; D call uncertain. Germline V lookup: CDR1 SEHNR, CDR2 FQNEAQ (reference sequence). V was clipped by 8 bases and J by 5 bases, with 15 bases between them. The CDR3 covers 13 residues. The CDR3 sequence is CASSPPLDTEAFF. Here the CDR3 DNA reads TGTGCCAGCTCACCACCCCTGGATACTGAAGCTTTCTTT. The full variable domain, completed using reference TRBV7-9 and TRBJ1-1, is DTGVSQNPRHKITKRGQNVTFRCDPISEHNRLYWYRQTLGQGPEFLTYFQNEAQLEKSRLLSDRFSAERPKGSFSTLEIQRTEQGDSAMYLCASSPPLDTEAFFGQGTRLTVV.

This clonotype was counted many times. The chain employs TRBV20-1 and TRBJ1-6; 9 bases are shared with TRBD1. The germline CDR1 and CDR2 sequences are DFQATT and SNEGSKA (reference sequence). The trim removed 8 bases at V and 9 bases at J, leaving 17 bases unmatched. CDR3 length equals 16 residues. The CDR3 DNA follows: TGCAGTCCGCGGGACAGGGTTGTCGCTGCTGGTTCACCCCTCCACTTT. This sequence encodes CSPRDRVVAAGSPLHF.

The CDR3 is CSVTGLGSTDTQYF. The CDR3 nucleotides are TGCAGCGTTACGGGACTAGGTAGCACAGATACGCAGTATTTT. The chain employs TRBV29-1 and TRBJ2-3; 8 bases line up with TRBD2. The length of the CDR3 is 14 residues. V lost 5 bases to trimming and J lost 0 bases; unmatched junction nucleotides: 4. Germline CDR1 reads SQVTM; CDR2 reads ANQGSEA.

The genes are TRBV13 and TRBJ1-5; possibly TRBD1 for D (5 bases). The V gene lost 6 bases and the J gene lost 3 bases, with 18 bases spanning the gap. Per germline, CDR1 PRHDT and CDR2 FYEKMQ (reference sequence). The CDR3 contains 16 residues. CDR3 bases: TGTGCCAGCAGTAACGCCCACAGGATCTACAATCAGCCCCAGCATTTT. Encoded protein: CASSNAHRIYNQPQHF. Supplemented by reference TRBV13 and TRBJ1-5, the full variable domain reads AAGVIQSPRHLIKEKRETATLKCYPIPRHDTVYWYQQGPGQDPQFLISFYEKMQSDKGSIPDRFSAQQFSDYHSELNMSSLELGDSALYFCASSNAHRIYNQPQHFGDGTRLSIL.

This clonotype was detected ten times or more. The CDR3 DNA reads as TGTGCCAGCAGCTTGGGTACAGCCTCTAGCAATCAGCCCCAGCATTTT. Translating it yields CASSLGTASSNQPQHF. The chain links TRBV5-5 to TRBJ1-5, with D unclear. The ends were cut back, 0 bases at V and 0 bases at J, with 10 bases in the middle. The CDR3 has 16 residues. CDR1 and CDR2 from the germline V gene are SGHKS and YYEKEE (reference sequence).